This passage covers 24 T cell receptor beta chains from one sample sequenced in a study of cytomegalovirus exposure and HLA in healthy donors. The PCR was carried out with 60 Vbeta primers and 13 Jbeta primers. This table comes from immunoSEQ multiplex PCR, and its TCRdb copy is limited to in-frame clones, with some not included. The data show around 60,000 clones, and the top ten clones hold about 4%. Sequenced input: PBMCs. The source of these receptors is a woman in her late teens or twenties in good health and CMV-seronegative.

This sequence joins TRBV29-1 and TRBJ1-1, with D unclear. Per the germline V gene, CDR1 is SQVTM and CDR2 is ANQGSEA. V lost 4 bases to trimming and J lost 0 bases, with 12 bases between them. The CDR3 has 14 residues. CDR3 nucleotide sequence: TGCAGCGTTGCCCCTACCGGGGTGAACACTGAAGCTTTCTTT. Translated: CSVAPTGVNTEAFF.

The rearrangement joins TRBV5-1 to TRBJ1-1; 10 nucleotides match TRBD1. Losses at the gene ends were 3 bases for V and 8 bases for J; bases not matched to a gene: 4. This CDR3 region has 13 residues. Germline V CDR1 and CDR2: SGHRS, YFSETQ. DNA of the CDR3: TGCGCCAGCAGCTGGACAGGGGGGTTCGAAGCTTTCTTT. This codes for CASSWTGGFEAFF. Full variable domain (remainder filled in from reference TRBV5-1 and TRBJ1-1): KAGVTQTPRYLIKTRGQQVTLSCSPISGHRSVSWYQQTPGQGLQFLFEYFSETQRNKGNFPGRFSGRQFSNSRSEMNVSTLELGDSALYLCASSWTGGFEAFFGQGTRLTVV.

The chain recombines TRBV25-1 with TRBJ1-1; D is possibly TRBD1 (5 bases). Trimming removed 1 base at V and 7 bases at J, with 13 bases between. Germline CDR1 reads MGHDK; CDR2 reads SYGVNS. This CDR3 comprises 14 residues. The CDR3 bases are TGTGCCAGCAGTGAATCTGAGGGGAGGGGTGAAGCTTTCTTT. Protein sequence: CASSESEGRGEAFF.

This chain connects TRBV5-1 to TRBJ1-1; maybe TRBD1 (5 bases). This CDR3 has 14 amino acids. V gave up 1 base and J gave up 2 bases, with 9 bases separating them. Per germline, CDR1 SGHRS and CDR2 YFSETQ. CDR3 sequence (DNA): TGCGCCAGCAGCTTGTCAGGGTTCAACACTGAAGCTTTCTTT. Residues: CASSLSGFNTEAFF.

The gene calls are TRBV28 and TRBJ2-5; 7 bases fit TRBD2. There are 14 residues in the CDR3. Germline CDR1 reads MDHEN; CDR2 reads SYDVKM. After removal of 8 bases from V and 5 bases from J, the junction contained 11 bases not matched to a gene. The CDR3 sequence: CASAPPRGGETQYF. The CDR3 DNA follows: TGTGCCAGCGCCCCCCCGAGGGGAGGGGAGACCCAGTACTTC. Supplemented by reference TRBV28 and TRBJ2-5, the full variable domain reads DVKVTQSSRYLVKRTGEKVFLECVQDMDHENMFWYRQDPGLGLRLIYFSYDVKMKEKGDIPEGYSVSREKKERFSLILESASTNQTSMYLCASAPPRGGETQYFGPGTRLLVL.

V is TRBV10-2 and J is TRBJ1-1; D gene uncertain. CDR1 and CDR2 from the germline V gene are WSHSY and SAAADI. CDR3 size: 15 residues. V lost 4 bases to trimming and J lost 3 bases, with 15 bases between them. Written as DNA, the CDR3 is TGCGCCAGCAGTGGACTTACGACGGCCGACACTGAAGCTTTCTTT. Protein product: CASSGLTTADTEAFF.

J is TRBJ1-6 and V is TRBV4-1, with D possibly matching TRBD1 (6 bases). Trimming pared 0 bases from V and 9 bases from J, leaving 21 bases between. The CDR3 has 18 residues. Germline lookup yields CDR1 MGHRA and CDR2 YSYEKL. Here the CDR3 DNA reads TGCGCCAGCAGCCAAGATAGGGTAGGCGGACTAGGGGGTTCACCCCTCCACTTT. Translating it yields CASSQDRVGGLGGSPLHF.

The rearrangement uses TRBV25-1 and TRBJ2-5; possible D gene TRBD2, 6 bases. The germline CDR1 and CDR2 sequences are MGHDK and SYGVNS. This CDR3 comprises 15 residues. V was trimmed by 1 base and J by 5 bases, leaving 14 bases between them. The CDR3 nucleotides are TGTGCCAGCAGTGAATTACCGGGAGCCGGGGAGACCCAGTACTTC. This gives the protein CASSELPGAGETQYF.

The genes are TRBV14 and TRBJ2-2, with TRBD2 matching over 9 bases. The ends lost 4 bases at V and 5 bases at J; junction bases unmatched: 8. Per germline, CDR1 SGHDN and CDR2 FVKESK. There are 16 residues in the CDR3. In DNA, the CDR3 is TGTGCCAGCAGCCTTATAGCGGGAGATGGGACCGGGGAGCTGTTTTTT. Its translation: CASSLIAGDGTGELFF.

A remark on this clone: Other DNA sequences in this sample translate to the same CDR3. The rearrangement links TRBV6-5 to TRBJ1-5, with TRBD1 identical over 10 bases. The CDR3 loop spans 14 amino acids. J was trimmed by 4 bases and V by 5 bases; bases with no gene match: 2. Germline assignment: CDR1 MNHEY and CDR2 SVGAGI. CDR3 protein: CASSPDRGNQPQHF. The CDR3 nucleotides are TGTGCCAGCAGTCCGGACAGGGGGAATCAGCCCCAGCATTTT.

This chain links TRBV30 with TRBJ2-1; 9 nucleotides align to TRBD2. The CDR3 is 15 amino acids. Germline CDR1 GTSNPN, CDR2 SVGIG (reference sequence). V shed 0 bases and J 4 bases; nucleotides not matched to a gene: 4. Written as DNA, the CDR3 is TGTGCCTGGAGTGTACTTAGCGGGAGATACAATGAGCAGTTCTTC. Translation gives CAWSVLSGRYNEQFF.

This chain links TRBV5-1 with TRBJ2-5; a possible D gene is TRBD2 (6 bases). The V end lost 4 bases, the J end lost 6 bases, and 19 bases lay between the germline ends. The CDR3 is 15 residues long. Germline CDR1 reads SGHRS; CDR2 reads YFSETQ. CDR3 residues: CASSQPSGGVQTQYF. CDR3 in DNA: TGCGCCAGCAGCCAGCCCAGCGGCGGGGTGCAGACCCAGTACTTC.

The J gene is TRBJ2-5, the V gene TRBV6-5; 12 nucleotides align to TRBD2. Germline V CDR1 and CDR2: MNHEY, SVGAGI. V dropped 4 bases and J dropped 3; count of bases not matched to a gene: 0. The CDR3 covers 14 residues. The CDR3 here is CASSSSGGEETQYF. The CDR3 DNA sequence: TGTGCCAGCAGTTCTAGCGGGGGGGAAGAGACCCAGTACTTC.

The chain's CDR3 is CASSLRLAGSTGELFF. The CDR3 DNA reads TGTGCCAGCAGCTTGAGACTAGCGGGATCCACCGGGGAGCTGTTTTTT. The chain joins TRBV5-6 to TRBJ2-2; 11 nucleotides match TRBD2. Losses at the gene ends were 1 base for V and 4 bases for J; bases not matched to a gene: 3. CDR1 is SGHDT and CDR2 is YYEEEE in the germline V gene. This CDR3 has 16 residues.

V and J are TRBV4-1 and TRBJ2-1; possible D gene TRBD1, 6 bases. Germline-derived CDR1 and CDR2 are MGHRA and YSYEKL. The CDR3 spans 15 residues. Trimming removed 0 bases from V and 5 bases from J, with 11 bases in between. CDR3 amino acids: CASSQDRGTDNEQFF. In DNA form, the CDR3 reads TGCGCCAGCAGCCAAGACAGGGGAACAGACAATGAGCAGTTCTTC.

The V gene is TRBV11-2, the J gene TRBJ1-1; unclear D gene. The CDR3 totals 14 residues. Trimming stripped 5 bases from V and 6 bases from J, with 16 bases between. Germline assignment: CDR1 SGHAT and CDR2 FQNNGV. Written as DNA, the CDR3 is TGTGCCAGCAGCAGAAATGGGAGGCGCGCTGAAGCTTTCTTT. It encodes CASSRNGRRAEAFF.

The genes are TRBV7-9 and TRBJ2-1, with 10 bases matching TRBD2. J was trimmed by 8 bases and V by 5 bases; bases with no gene match: 9. The CDR3 length is 15 residues. CDR1 is SEHNR, CDR2 FQNEAQ, per germline (reference sequence). For the CDR3, the DNA is TGTGCCAGCAGCCCAAGCGGGGGGGCTAGGTATGAGCAGTTCTTC. Its protein product is CASSPSGGARYEQFF.

The CDR3 region is CASSPPGDGNQPQHF. As DNA, the CDR3 is TGTGCCAGCAGCCCTCCCGGGGATGGCAATCAGCCCCAGCATTTT. The rearrangement joins TRBV7-9 to TRBJ1-5; no firm D call. The CDR3 is made up of 15 amino acids. Germline V gene sequence: CDR1 SEHNR, CDR2 FQNEAQ (reference sequence). V was pared by 5 bases and J by 2 bases, with 13 bases between.

The chain is built from TRBV2 and TRBJ2-1, with TRBD2 identical over 13 bases. Germline CDR1 SNHLY, CDR2 FYNNEI. With V trimmed by 7 bases and J by 5 bases, 8 bases remained unmatched. The CDR3 contains 16 residues. DNA of the CDR3: TGTGCCAGCATCCGGACTAGCGGGAGTTCCCACAATGAGCAGTTCTTC. It yields the protein CASIRTSGSSHNEQFF.

The V call is TRBV15, the J call TRBJ1-2; D unclear. Trimming removed 3 bases from V and 7 bases from J, with 9 bases in between. The CDR3 is 12 residues long. CDR1 and CDR2 (germline): LNHNV, YYDKDF (reference sequence). The CDR3 sequence is CATSRGVGGYTF. For the CDR3, the DNA is TGTGCCACCAGCAGGGGAGTGGGTGGCTACACCTTC.

This chain joins TRBV6-5 and TRBJ1-1; maybe TRBD1 (5 bases). The germline V gene has CDR1 MNHEY and CDR2 SVGAGI. Trimming shortened V by 9 bases and J by 4 bases, and 9 bases separated the two germline ends. The CDR3 extends over 11 amino acids. The CDR3 DNA reads TGTGCCAGTTGGGGGGTCACTGAAGCTTTCTTT. Protein product: CASWGVTEAFF.

The chain has TRBV29-1 and TRBJ1-2, with 8 bases lining up with TRBD1. From germline, CDR1 is SQVTM and CDR2 ANQGSEA. This CDR3 has 19 residues. With 6 bases clipped from V and 5 bases from J, the junction kept 26 bases outside the gene matches. In nucleotides, the CDR3 is TGCAGCGTCCAGCCCGGGGTCAGGGGGCTAGTTGCCGCCTCTTATGGCTACACCTTC. As protein: CSVQPGVRGLVAASYGYTF.

V usage is TRBV30 and J usage is TRBJ2-1; D might be TRBD2 (5 bases). Trimming took off 0 bases at V and 9 bases at J, with 9 bases between the two ends. This CDR3 is built from 12 residues. CDR1 GTSNPN and CDR2 SVGIG come from the germline V gene (reference sequence). The CDR3 is CAWSVLVGEQFF. In nucleotides, the CDR3 is TGTGCCTGGAGTGTACTAGTCGGTGAGCAGTTCTTC.

CDR3 region: CASSQVAGREQYF. Here the CDR3 DNA reads TGTGCCAGCAGCCAGGTAGCGGGCCGCGAGCAGTACTTC. The rearrangement links TRBV6-5 to TRBJ2-7, with 7 bases fitting TRBD2. Germline assignment: CDR1 MNHEY and CDR2 SVGAGI. V was clipped by 6 bases and J by 6 bases; unmatched bases: 8. The CDR3 consists of 13 residues.